A selection of T cell receptor beta chains follows, all from one sample in a study of OX40 agonist ivuxolimab in advanced cancers. Using immunoSEQ multiplex PCR, the repertoire was profiled, and TCRdb retains in-frame clones only, with some absent. The sample records fewer than 85,000 clones, approximately 87% being singletons. Sequenced here: CD4+ or CD8+ T cells sorted from blood, sampled in a trial of the OX40 agonist ivuxolimab. These receptors all come from an adult with an advanced solid tumor such as melanoma, head and neck, liver or kidney cancer. The CDR3 runs from the conserved cysteine through the conserved F or W. The D gene is left open where the match is weak. Size is stated for part of the rows, as once, few or many counts, or as a class when the clone is expanded.

cdr3_nt: TGTGCCAGCAGTGGACAGGGGAATGACTACGAGCAGTACTTC
cdr3_aa: CASSGQGNDYEQYF
v_call: TRBV2
cdr3_length: 14
clone_size: once
d_call: TRBD1
j_call: TRBJ2-7

cdr3_nt: TGTGCCAGCAGCTTAGACTTTAATAGCAATCAGCCCCAGCATTTT
cdr3_aa: CASSLDFNSNQPQHF
v_call: TRBV7-2
cdr3_length: 15
clone_size: -
d_call: -
j_call: TRBJ1-5

cdr3_nt: TGTGCCAGCAGCAGGGGACAGGTCAGGGAGACCCAGTACTTC
cdr3_aa: CASSRGQVRETQYF
v_call: TRBV5-8
cdr3_length: 14
clone_size: -
d_call: TRBD1
j_call: TRBJ2-5

cdr3_nt: TGTGCCAGCAGCTTAGCCACAAGTGGGGTTGAGCAGTTCTTC
cdr3_aa: CASSLATSGVEQFF
v_call: TRBV7-8
cdr3_length: 14
clone_size: -
d_call: -
j_call: TRBJ2-1

cdr3_nt: TGTGCCAGCAGCTCATCGGCCAGCGGGGGGTCAGATACGCAGTATTTT
cdr3_aa: CASSSSASGGSDTQYF
v_call: TRBV7-2
cdr3_length: 16
clone_size: -
d_call: TRBD2
j_call: TRBJ2-3

cdr3_nt: TGCGCCAGCAGCCAACTTCTAAATCAGCCCCAGCATTTT
cdr3_aa: CASSQLLNQPQHF
v_call: TRBV4-3
cdr3_length: 13
clone_size: -
d_call: -
j_call: TRBJ1-5

cdr3_nt: TGTGCCAGCAGCCAAGGCCTCCCGCGGGGGGGAGAGACCCAGTACTTC
cdr3_aa: CASSQGLPRGGETQYF
v_call: TRBV4-2
cdr3_length: 16
clone_size: few
d_call: TRBD2
j_call: TRBJ2-5

cdr3_nt: TGTGCCAGCGTGGACACGAGCTCCTACGAGCAGTACTTC
cdr3_aa: CASVDTSSYEQYF
v_call: TRBV6-1
cdr3_length: 13
clone_size: -
d_call: -
j_call: TRBJ2-7

cdr3_nt: TGTGCTAGTGCCCCCCCTAGCGGGGCGGATACGCAGTATTTT
cdr3_aa: CASAPPSGADTQYF
v_call: TRBV12-5
cdr3_length: 14
clone_size: -
d_call: TRBD2
j_call: TRBJ2-3

cdr3_nt: TGTGCCAGCAGCCGACAGGGGATAGGGGAGACCCAGTACTTC
cdr3_aa: CASSRQGIGETQYF
v_call: TRBV7-2
cdr3_length: 14
clone_size: -
d_call: TRBD1
j_call: TRBJ2-5

cdr3_nt: TGCGCCAGCAGCCCGGTTAGATCCTACGAGCAGTACTTC
cdr3_aa: CASSPVRSYEQYF
v_call: TRBV5-1
cdr3_length: 13
clone_size: -
d_call: -
j_call: TRBJ2-7

cdr3_nt: TGTGCCAGCAGCTTCGGACTAGACACCGGGGAGCTGTTTTTT
cdr3_aa: CASSFGLDTGELFF
v_call: TRBV11-3
cdr3_length: 14
clone_size: -
d_call: TRBD2
j_call: TRBJ2-2

cdr3_nt: TGTGCCATCAGCGCCCATCCGGGACTAGCGGGGGAGAACACCGGGGAGCTGTTTTTT
cdr3_aa: CAISAHPGLAGENTGELFF
v_call: TRBV10-3
cdr3_length: 19
clone_size: -
d_call: TRBD2
j_call: TRBJ2-2

cdr3_nt: TGTGCCAGCAGTTACAGGGAGAGGGGGAAATATGGCTACACCTTC
cdr3_aa: CASSYRERGKYGYTF
v_call: TRBV6-6
cdr3_length: 15
clone_size: -
d_call: -
j_call: TRBJ1-2

cdr3_nt: TGTGCCAGCAGTTTATCGACAGGGGGCGGCACCGGGGAGCTGTTTTTT
cdr3_aa: CASSLSTGGGTGELFF
v_call: TRBV27
cdr3_length: 16
clone_size: -
d_call: TRBD1
j_call: TRBJ2-2

cdr3_nt: TGTGCCAGCAGTGACCCCGGATATTCGGGCTCTGGGGCCAACGTCCTGACTTTC
cdr3_aa: CASSDPGYSGSGANVLTF
v_call: TRBV6-1
cdr3_length: 18
clone_size: -
d_call: -
j_call: TRBJ2-6